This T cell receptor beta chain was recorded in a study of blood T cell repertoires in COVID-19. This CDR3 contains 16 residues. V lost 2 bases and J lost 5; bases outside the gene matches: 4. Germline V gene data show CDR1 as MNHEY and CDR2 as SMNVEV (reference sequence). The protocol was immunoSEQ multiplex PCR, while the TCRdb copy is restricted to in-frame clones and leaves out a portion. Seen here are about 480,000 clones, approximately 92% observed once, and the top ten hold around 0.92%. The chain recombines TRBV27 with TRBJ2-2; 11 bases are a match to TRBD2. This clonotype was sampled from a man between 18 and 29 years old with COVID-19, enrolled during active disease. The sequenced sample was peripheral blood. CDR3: CASSLILAGETGELFF. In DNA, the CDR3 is TGTGCCAGCAGTTTAATACTAGCGGGAGAAACCGGGGAGCTGTTTTTT.